The 2 T cell receptor beta chains listed next were all sequenced from one sample in a study of early T cells in non-severe SARS-CoV-2 infection. TCRdb redid the calling of the 5' RACE reads with MiXCR, one entry per CDR3 protein. The sample holds about 35,000 distinct CDR3 sequences, around 6.5% seen once. The sequenced sample consisted of whole blood. These TCRs come from an adult who was a healthcare worker with PCR-confirmed SARS-CoV-2 infection or an uninfected control (not recorded which).

The table lists this clonotype with many counts. The rearrangement uses TRBV3-1 and TRBJ2-2; TRBD1 agrees at 9 bases. Germline V gives CDR1 LGHDT, CDR2 YNNKEL (reference sequence). CDR3 length: 15 amino acids. Trimming at V came to 1 base and at J to 3 bases, leaving 0 bases not matched to a gene. CDR3: CASSQGDRDTGELFF. CDR3 DNA sequence: TGTGCCAGCAGCCAAGGGGACAGGGACACCGGGGAGCTGTTTTTT.

This clonotype was seen ten or more times. V gene TRBV12-3 or TRBV12-4 combines with J gene TRBJ2-7; TRBD1 might be the D (5 bases). The CDR3 sequence is 13 residues long. Deletions cut 6 bases from V and 1 base from J, with 10 bases between. CDR3 DNA sequence: TGTGCCAGCAGAGGCAGGGCATCCTACGAGCAGTACTTC. Translating it yields CASRGRASYEQYF.